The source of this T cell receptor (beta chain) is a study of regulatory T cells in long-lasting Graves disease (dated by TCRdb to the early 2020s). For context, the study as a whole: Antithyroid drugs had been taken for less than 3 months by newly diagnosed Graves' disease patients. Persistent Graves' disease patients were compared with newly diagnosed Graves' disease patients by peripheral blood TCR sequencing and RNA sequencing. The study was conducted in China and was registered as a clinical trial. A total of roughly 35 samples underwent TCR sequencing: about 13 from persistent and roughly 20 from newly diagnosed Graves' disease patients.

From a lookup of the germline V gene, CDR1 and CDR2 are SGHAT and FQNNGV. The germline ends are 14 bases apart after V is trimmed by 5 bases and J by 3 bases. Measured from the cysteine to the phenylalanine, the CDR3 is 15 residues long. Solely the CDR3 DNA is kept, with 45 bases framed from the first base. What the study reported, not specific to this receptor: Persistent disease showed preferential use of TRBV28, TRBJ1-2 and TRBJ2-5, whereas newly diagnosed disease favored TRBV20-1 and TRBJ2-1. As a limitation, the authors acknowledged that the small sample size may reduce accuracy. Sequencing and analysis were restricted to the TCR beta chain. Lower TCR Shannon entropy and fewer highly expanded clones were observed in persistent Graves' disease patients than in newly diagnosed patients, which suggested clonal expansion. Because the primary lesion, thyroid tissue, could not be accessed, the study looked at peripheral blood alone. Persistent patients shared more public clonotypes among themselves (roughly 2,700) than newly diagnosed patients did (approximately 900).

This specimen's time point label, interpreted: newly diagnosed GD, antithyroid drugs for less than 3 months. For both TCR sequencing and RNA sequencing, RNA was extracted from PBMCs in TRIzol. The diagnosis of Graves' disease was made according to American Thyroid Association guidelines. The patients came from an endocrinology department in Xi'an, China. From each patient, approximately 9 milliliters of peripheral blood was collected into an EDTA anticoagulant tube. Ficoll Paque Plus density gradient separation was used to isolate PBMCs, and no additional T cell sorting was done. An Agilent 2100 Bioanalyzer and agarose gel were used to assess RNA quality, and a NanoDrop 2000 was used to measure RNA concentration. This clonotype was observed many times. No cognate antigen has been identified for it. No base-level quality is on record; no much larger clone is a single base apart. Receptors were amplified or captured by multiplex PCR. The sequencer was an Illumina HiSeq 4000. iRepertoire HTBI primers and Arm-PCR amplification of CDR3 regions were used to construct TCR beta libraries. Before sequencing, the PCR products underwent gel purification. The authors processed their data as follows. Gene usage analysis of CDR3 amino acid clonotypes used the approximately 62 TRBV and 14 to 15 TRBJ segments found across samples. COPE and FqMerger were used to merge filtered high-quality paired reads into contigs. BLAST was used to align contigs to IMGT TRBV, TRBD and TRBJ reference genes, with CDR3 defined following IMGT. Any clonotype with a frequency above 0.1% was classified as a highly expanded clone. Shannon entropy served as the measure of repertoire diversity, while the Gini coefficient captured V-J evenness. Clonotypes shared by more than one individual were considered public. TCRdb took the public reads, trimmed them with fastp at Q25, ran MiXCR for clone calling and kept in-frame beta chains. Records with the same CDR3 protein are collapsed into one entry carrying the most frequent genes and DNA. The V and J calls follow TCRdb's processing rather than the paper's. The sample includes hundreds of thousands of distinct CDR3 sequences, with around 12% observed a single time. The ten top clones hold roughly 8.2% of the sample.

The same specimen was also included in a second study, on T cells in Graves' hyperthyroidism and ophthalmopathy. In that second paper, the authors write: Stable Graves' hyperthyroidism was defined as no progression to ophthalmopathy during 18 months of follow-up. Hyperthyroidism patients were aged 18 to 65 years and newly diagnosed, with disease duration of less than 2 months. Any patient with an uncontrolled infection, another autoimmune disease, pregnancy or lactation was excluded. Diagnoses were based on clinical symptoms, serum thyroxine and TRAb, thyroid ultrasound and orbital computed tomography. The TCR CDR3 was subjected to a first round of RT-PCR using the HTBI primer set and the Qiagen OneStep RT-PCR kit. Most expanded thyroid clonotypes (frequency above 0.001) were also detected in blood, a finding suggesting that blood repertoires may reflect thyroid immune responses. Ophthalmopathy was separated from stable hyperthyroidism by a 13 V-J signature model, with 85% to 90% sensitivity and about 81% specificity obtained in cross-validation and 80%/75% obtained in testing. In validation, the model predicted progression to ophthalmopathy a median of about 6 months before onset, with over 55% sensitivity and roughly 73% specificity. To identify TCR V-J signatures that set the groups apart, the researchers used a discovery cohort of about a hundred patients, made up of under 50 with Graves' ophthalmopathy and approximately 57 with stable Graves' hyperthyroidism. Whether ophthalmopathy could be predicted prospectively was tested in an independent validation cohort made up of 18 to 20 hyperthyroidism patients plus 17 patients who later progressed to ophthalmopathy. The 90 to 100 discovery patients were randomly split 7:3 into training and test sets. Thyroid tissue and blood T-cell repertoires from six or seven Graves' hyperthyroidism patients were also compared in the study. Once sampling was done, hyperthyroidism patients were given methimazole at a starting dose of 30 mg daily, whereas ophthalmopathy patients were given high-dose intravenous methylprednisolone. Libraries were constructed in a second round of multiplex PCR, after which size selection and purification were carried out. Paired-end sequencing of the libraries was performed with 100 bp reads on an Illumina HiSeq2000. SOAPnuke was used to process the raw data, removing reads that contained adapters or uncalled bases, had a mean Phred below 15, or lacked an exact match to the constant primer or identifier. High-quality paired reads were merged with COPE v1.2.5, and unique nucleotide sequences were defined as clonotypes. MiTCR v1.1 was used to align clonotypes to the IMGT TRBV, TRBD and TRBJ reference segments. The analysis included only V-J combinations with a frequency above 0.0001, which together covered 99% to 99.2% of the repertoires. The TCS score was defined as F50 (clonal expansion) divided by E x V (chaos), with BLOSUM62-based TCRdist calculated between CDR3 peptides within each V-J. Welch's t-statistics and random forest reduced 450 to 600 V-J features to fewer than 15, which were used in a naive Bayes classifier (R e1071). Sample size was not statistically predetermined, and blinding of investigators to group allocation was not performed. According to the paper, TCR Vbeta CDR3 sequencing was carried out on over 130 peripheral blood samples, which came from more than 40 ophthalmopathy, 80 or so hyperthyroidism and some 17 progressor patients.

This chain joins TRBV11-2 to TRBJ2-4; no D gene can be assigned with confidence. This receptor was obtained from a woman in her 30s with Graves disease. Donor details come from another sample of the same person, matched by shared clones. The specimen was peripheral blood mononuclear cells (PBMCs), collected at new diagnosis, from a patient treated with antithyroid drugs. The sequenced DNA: TGTGCCAGCAGCCCCTCACCGTATGACAAAAACATTCAGTACTTC. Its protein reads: CASSPSPYDKNIQYF.